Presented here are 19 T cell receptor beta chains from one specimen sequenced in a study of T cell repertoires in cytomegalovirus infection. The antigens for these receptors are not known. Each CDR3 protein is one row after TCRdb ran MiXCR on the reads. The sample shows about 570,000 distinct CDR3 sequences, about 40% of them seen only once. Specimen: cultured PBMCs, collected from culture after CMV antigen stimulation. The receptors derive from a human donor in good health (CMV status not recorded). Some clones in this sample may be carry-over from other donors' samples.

The CDR3 reads CASSINRARNTEAFF. The CDR3 nucleotides are TGTGCCAGCAGCATTAATCGGGCCCGGAACACTGAAGCTTTCTTT. This sequence joins TRBV5-6 and TRBJ1-1, with unresolved D. V was clipped by 4 bases and J by 1 base, with 14 bases between them. Germline V gives CDR1 SGHDT, CDR2 YYEEEE. The CDR3 totals 15 residues.

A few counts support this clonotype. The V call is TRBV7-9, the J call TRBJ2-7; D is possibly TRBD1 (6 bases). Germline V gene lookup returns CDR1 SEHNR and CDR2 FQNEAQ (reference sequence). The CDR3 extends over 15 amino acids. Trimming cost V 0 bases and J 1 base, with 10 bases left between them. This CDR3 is CASSLAGASSYEQYF. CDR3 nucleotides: TGTGCCAGCAGCTTAGCGGGGGCCTCGTCCTACGAGCAGTACTTC. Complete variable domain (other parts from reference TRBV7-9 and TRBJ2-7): DTGVSQNPRHKITKRGQNVTFRCDPISEHNRLYWYRQTLGQGPEFLTYFQNEAQLEKSRLLSDRFSAERPKGSFSTLEIQRTEQGDSAMYLCASSLAGASSYEQYFGPGTRLTVT.

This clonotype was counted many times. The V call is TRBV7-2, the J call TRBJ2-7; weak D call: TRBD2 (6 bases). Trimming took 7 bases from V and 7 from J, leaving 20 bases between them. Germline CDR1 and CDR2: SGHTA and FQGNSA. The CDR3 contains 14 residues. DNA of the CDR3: TGTGCCAGCAAGGCGGGTGGAGGGCCAGTAGAGCAGTACTTC. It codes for CASKAGGGPVEQYF.

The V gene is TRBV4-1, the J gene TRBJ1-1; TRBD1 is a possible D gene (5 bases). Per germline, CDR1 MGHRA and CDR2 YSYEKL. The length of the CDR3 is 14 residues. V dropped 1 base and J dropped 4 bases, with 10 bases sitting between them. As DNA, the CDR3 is TGCGCCAGCAGCCAAGTACGGGGGGTCACTGAAGCTTTCTTT. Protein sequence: CASSQVRGVTEAFF.

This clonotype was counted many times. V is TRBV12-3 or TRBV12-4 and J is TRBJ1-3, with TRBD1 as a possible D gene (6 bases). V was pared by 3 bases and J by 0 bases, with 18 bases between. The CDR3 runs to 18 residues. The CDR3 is CASSFGPYRDNSGNTIYF. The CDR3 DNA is TGTGCCAGCAGTTTTGGCCCTTACCGGGACAACTCTGGAAACACCATATATTTT.

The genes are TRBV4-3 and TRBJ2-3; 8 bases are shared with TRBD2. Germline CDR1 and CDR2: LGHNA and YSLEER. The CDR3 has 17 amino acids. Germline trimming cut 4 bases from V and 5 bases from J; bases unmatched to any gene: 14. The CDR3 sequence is CASSPDLWSSGLDTQYF. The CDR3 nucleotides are TGCGCCAGCAGCCCCGACCTTTGGTCTAGCGGGTTAGATACGCAGTATTTT.

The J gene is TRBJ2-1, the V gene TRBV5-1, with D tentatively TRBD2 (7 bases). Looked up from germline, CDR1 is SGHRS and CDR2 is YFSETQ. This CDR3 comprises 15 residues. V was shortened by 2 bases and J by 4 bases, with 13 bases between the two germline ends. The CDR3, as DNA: TGCGCCAGCAGCTTTGCGGGGGCAAAGTACAATGAGCAGTTCTTC. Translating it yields CASSFAGAKYNEQFF.

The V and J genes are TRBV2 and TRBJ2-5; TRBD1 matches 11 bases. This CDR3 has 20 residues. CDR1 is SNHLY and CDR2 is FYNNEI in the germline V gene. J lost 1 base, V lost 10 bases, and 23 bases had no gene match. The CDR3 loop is CATLPVGDRGREVTQETQYF. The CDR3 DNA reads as TGTGCCACCCTACCGGTAGGGGACAGGGGGAGGGAAGTAACCCAAGAGACCCAGTACTTC. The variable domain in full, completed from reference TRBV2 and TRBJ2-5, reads EPEVTQTPSHQVTQMGQEVILRCVPISNHLYFYWYRQILGQKVEFLVSFYNNEISEKSEIFDDQFSVERPDGSNFTLKIRSTKLEDSAMYFCATLPVGDRGREVTQETQYFGPGTRLLVL.

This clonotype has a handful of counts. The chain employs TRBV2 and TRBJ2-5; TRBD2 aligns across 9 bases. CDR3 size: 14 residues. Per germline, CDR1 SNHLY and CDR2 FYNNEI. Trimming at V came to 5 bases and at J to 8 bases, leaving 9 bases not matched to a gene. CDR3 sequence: CASSLASGVATQYF. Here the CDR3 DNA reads TGTGCCAGCAGTTTGGCTAGCGGGGTAGCAACCCAGTACTTC.

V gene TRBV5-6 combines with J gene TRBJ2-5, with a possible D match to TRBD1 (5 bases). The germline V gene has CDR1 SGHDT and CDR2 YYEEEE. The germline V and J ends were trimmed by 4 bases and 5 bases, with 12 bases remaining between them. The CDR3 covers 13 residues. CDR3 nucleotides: TGTGCCAGCAGCGGAGACAGTCGGGAGACCCAGTACTTC. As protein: CASSGDSRETQYF. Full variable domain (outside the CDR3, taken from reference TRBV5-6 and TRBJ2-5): DAGVTQSPTHLIKTRGQQVTLRCSPKSGHDTVSWYQQALGQGPQFIFQYYEEEERQRGNFPDRFSGHQFPNYSSELNVNALLLGDSALYLCASSGDSRETQYFGPGTRLLVL.

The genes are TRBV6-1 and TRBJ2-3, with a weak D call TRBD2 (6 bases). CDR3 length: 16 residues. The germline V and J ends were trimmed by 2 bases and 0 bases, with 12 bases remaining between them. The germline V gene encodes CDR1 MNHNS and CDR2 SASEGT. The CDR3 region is CASSEPSALSTDTQYF. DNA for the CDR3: TGTGCCAGCAGTGAACCTAGCGCCCTTAGCACAGATACGCAGTATTTT.

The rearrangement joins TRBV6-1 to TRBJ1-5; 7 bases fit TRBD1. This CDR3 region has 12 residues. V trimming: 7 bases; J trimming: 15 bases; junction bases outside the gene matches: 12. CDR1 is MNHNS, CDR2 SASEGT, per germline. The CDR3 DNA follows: TGTGCCAGCACCCAGGGGGGGTTGATTCGGCATTTT. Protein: CASTQGGLIRHF.

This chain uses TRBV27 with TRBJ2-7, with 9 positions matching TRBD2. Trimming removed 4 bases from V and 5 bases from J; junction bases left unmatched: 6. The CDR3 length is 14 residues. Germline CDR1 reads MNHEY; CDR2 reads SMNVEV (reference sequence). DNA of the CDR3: TGTGCCAGCAGTTCCCCTAGCGGGATTCACGAGCAGTACTTC. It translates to CASSSPSGIHEQYF.

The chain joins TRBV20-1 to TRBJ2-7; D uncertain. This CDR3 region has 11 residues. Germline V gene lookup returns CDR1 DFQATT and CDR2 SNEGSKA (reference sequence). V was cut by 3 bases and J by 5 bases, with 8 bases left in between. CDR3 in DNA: TGCAGTGCTAGGGTGGGGAACGAGCAGTACTTC. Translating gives CSARVGNEQYF.

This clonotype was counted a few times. As DNA, the CDR3 is TGTGCCAGCAGCTTAGAAGGGGGGGGGCAAGAGACCCAGTACTTC. Translation gives CASSLEGGGQETQYF. The V and J genes are TRBV7-2 and TRBJ2-5; tentatively, D is TRBD2 (7 bases). Germline-derived CDR1 and CDR2 are SGHTA and FQGNSA. The CDR3 runs to 15 residues. Trimming took off 1 base at V and 2 bases at J, with 11 bases between the two ends.

The CDR3: CASSLYEGSRGYTF. Here the CDR3 DNA reads TGTGCCAGCAGCTTGTATGAGGGGTCGCGGGGCTACACCTTC. The genes are TRBV5-5 and TRBJ1-2; weak D call: TRBD1 (5 bases). The CDR3 has 14 residues. V lost 1 base and J 8 bases, leaving 15 bases between the germline ends. Germline loops: CDR1 SGHKS, CDR2 YYEKEE (reference sequence).

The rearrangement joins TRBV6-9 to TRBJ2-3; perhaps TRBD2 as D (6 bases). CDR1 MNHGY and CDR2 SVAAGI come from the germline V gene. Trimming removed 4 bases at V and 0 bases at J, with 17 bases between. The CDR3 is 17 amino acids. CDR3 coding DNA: TGTGCCAGCAGTTCGCGGCCGACCGGGACTAGCACAGATACGCAGTATTTT. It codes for CASSSRPTGTSTDTQYF.

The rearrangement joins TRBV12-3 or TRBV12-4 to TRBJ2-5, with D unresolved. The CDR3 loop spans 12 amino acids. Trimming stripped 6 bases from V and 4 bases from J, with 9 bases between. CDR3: CASSMRPETQYF. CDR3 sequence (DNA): TGTGCCAGCAGCATGAGGCCAGAGACCCAGTACTTC.

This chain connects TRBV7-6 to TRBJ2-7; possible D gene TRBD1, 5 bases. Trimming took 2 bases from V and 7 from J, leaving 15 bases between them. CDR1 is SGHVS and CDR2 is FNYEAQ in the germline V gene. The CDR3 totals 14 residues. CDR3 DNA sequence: TGTGCCAGCAGCTTAAGGGGCTTCGAGGAAGAGCAGTACTTC. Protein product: CASSLRGFEEEQYF.